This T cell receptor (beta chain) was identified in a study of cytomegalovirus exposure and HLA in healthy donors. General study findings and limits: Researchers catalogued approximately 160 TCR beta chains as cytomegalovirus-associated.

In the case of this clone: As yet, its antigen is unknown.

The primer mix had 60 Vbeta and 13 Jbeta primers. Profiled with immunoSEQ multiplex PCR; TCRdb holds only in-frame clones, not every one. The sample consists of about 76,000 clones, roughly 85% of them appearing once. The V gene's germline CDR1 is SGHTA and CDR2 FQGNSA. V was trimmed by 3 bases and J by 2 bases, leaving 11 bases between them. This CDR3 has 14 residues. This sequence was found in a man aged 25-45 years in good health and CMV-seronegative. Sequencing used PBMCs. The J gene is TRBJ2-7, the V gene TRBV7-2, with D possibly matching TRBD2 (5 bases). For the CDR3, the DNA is TGTGCCAGCAGCTTGGGAGCGTACACCTACGAGCAGTACTTC. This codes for CASSLGAYTYEQYF.